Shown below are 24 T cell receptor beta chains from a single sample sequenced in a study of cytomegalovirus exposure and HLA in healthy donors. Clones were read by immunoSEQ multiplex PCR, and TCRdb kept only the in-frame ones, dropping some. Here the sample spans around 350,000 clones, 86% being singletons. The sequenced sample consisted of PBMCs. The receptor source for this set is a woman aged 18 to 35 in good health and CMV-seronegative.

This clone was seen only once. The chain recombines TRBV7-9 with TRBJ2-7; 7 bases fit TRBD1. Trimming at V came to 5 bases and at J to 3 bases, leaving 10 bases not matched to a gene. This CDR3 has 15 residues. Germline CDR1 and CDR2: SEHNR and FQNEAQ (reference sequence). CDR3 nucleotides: TGTGCCAGCAGCGGCGACGGGACAGACTACTACGAGCAGTACTTC. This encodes CASSGDGTDYYEQYF.

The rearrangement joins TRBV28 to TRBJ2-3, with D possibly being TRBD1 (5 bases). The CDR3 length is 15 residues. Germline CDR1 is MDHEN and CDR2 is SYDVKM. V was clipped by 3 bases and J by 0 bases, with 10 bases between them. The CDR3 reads CASSFPQGSTDTQYF. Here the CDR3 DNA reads TGTGCCAGCAGTTTCCCCCAGGGAAGCACAGATACGCAGTATTTT.

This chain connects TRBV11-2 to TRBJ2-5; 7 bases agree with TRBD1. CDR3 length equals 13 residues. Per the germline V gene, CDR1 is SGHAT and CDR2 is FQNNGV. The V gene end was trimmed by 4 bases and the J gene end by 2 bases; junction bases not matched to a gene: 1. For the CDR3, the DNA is TGTGCCAGCAGCTCGACAGGGCAAGAGACCCAGTACTTC. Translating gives CASSSTGQETQYF.

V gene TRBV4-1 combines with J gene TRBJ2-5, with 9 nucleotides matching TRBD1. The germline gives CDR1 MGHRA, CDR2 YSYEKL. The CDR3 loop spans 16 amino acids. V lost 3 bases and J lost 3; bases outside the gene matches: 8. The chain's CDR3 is CASSHRTGDRKETQYF. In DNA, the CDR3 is TGCGCCAGCAGCCACCGGACAGGGGATCGAAAAGAGACCCAGTACTTC.

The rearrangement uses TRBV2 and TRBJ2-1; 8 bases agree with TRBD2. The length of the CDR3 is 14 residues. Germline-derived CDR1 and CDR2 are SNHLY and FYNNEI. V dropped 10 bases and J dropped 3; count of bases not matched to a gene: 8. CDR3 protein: CATLSGGYYNEQFF. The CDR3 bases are TGTGCCACCCTGAGCGGGGGCTACTACAATGAGCAGTTCTTC.

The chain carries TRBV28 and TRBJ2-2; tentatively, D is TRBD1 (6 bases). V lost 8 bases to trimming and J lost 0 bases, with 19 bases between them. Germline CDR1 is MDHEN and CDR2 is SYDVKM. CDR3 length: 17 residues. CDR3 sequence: CASLPPTGRSNTGELFF. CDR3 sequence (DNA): TGTGCCAGCTTACCACCGACAGGCCGTTCGAACACCGGGGAGCTGTTTTTT.

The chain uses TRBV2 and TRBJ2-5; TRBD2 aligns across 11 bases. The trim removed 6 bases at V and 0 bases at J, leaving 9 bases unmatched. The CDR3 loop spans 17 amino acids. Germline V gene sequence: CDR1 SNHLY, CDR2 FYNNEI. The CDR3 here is CASRYSGRARYQETQYF. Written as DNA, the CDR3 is TGTGCCAGCAGATATAGCGGGAGGGCCAGATACCAAGAGACCCAGTACTTC.

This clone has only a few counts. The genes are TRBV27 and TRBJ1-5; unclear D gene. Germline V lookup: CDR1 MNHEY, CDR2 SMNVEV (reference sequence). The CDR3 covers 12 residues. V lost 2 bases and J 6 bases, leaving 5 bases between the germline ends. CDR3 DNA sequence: TGTGCCAGCAGTTTAGCCGGTCAGCCCCAGCATTTT. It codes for CASSLAGQPQHF.

The CDR3 nucleotides are TGTGCCAGCAGTTTACTCGGACTAGCGGGAGATTACGAGCAGTACTTC. It encodes CASSLLGLAGDYEQYF. This chain connects TRBV27 to TRBJ2-5; 13 positions match TRBD2. Judging by the DNA end, TRBJ2-7 fits better; the J call may be wrong. Germline V gene data show CDR1 as MNHEY and CDR2 as SMNVEV (reference sequence). This CDR3 spans 16 amino acids.

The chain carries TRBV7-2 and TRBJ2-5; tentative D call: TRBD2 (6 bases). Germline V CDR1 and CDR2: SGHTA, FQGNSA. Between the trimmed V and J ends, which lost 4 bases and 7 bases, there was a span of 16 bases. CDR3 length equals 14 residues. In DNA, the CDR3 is TGTGCCAGCAGCTCGCGGGGAGAGGGTGGGACCCAGTACTTC. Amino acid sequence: CASSSRGEGGTQYF.

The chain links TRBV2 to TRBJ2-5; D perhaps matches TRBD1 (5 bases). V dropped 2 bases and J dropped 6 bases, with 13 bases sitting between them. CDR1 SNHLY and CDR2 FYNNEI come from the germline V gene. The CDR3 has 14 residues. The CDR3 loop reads CASSEQGTSKTQYF. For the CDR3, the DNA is TGTGCCAGCAGTGAACAGGGAACGTCGAAGACCCAGTACTTC.

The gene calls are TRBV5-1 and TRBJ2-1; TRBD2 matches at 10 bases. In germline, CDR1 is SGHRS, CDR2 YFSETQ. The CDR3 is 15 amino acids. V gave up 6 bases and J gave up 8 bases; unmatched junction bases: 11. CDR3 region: CASTNPAGGGDEQFF. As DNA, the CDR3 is TGCGCCAGCACGAACCCAGCGGGAGGGGGCGATGAGCAGTTCTTC.

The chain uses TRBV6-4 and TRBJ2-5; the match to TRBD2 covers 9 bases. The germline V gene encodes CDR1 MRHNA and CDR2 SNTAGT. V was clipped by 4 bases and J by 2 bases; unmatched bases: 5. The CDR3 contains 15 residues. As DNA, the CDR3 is TGTGCCAGCAGTGTTAGGAGCGGGGGGCAAGAGACCCAGTACTTC. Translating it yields CASSVRSGGQETQYF.

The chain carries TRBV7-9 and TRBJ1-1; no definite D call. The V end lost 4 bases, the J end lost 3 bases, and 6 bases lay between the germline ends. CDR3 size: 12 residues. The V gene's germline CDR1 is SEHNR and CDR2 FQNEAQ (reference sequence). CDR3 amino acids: CASSWAHTEAFF. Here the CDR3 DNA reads TGTGCCAGCAGCTGGGCACACACTGAAGCTTTCTTT.

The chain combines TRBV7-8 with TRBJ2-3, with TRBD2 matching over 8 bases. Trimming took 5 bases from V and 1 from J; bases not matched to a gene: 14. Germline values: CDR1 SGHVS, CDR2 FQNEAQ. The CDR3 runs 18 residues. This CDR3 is CASSRLNGRAGGTDTQYF. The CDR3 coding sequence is TGTGCCAGCAGCCGCTTAAACGGGAGGGCCGGGGGCACAGATACGCAGTATTTT.

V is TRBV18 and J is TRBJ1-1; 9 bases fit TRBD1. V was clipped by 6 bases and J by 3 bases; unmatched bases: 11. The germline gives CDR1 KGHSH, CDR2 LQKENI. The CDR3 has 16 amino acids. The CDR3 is CASSPQGDREDTEAFF. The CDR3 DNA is TGTGCCAGCTCCCCTCAGGGGGACAGGGAGGACACTGAAGCTTTCTTT. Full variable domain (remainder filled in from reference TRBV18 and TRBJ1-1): NAGVMQNPRHLVRRRGQEARLRCSPMKGHSHVYWYRQLPEEGLKFMVYLQKENIIDESGMPKERFSAEFPKEGPSILRIQQVVRGDSAAYFCASSPQGDREDTEAFFGQGTRLTVV.

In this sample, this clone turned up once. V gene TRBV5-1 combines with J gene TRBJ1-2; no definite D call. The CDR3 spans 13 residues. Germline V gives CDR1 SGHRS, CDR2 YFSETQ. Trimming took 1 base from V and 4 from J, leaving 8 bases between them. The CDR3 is CASSLSSSYGYTF. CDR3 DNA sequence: TGCGCCAGCAGCTTGAGTAGCAGCTATGGCTACACCTTC.

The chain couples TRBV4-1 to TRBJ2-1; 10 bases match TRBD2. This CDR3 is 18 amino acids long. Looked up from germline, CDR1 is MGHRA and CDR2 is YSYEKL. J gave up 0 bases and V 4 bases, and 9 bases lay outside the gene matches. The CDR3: CASSLRQAGGDSYNEQFF. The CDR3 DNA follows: TGCGCCAGCAGCCTAAGACAAGCGGGGGGGGACTCCTACAATGAGCAGTTCTTC.

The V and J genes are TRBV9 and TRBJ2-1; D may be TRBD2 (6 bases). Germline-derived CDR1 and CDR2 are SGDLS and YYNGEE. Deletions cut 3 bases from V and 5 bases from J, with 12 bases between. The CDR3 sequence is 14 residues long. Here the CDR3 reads CASSAPGTHNEQFF. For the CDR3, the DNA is TGTGCCAGCAGCGCCCCCGGGACTCACAATGAGCAGTTCTTC.

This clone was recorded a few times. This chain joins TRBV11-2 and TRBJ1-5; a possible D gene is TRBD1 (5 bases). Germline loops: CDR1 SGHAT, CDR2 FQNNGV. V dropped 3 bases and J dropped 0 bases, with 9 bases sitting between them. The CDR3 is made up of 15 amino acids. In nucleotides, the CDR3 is TGTGCCAGCAGCTTGCAGGGCAATAGCAATCAGCCCCAGCATTTT. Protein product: CASSLQGNSNQPQHF.

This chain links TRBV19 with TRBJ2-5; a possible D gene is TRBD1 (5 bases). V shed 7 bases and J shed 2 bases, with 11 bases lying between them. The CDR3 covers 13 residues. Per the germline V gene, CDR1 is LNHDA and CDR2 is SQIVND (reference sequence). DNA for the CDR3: TGTGCCAGTACAAAGGGGAATCAAGAGACCCAGTACTTC. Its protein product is CASTKGNQETQYF.

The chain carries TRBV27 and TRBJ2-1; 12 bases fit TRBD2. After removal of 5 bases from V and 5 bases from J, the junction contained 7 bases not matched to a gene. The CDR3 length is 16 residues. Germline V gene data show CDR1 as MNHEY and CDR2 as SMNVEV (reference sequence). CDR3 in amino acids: CASSLQGLAGDNEQFF. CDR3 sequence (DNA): TGTGCCAGCAGTCTACAGGGACTAGCGGGCGACAATGAGCAGTTCTTC.

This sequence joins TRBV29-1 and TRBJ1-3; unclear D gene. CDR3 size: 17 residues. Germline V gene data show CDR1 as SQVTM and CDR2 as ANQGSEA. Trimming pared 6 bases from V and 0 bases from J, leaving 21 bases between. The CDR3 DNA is TGCAGCGTCCTGACACTGTCAACCAAACACTCTGGAAACACCATATATTTT. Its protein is CSVLTLSTKHSGNTIYF.

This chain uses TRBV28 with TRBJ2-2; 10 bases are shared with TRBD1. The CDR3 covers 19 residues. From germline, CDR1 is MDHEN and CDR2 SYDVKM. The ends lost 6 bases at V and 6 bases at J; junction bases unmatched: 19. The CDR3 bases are TGTGCCAGCAGCCGACGACAGGGGGCCGTCGGACCAGGCGCCGGGGAGCTGTTTTTT. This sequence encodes CASSRRQGAVGPGAGELFF.